This entry features one T cell receptor (beta chain) sequence. This sample is part of a study of human T cells and chemical hapten exposure. Study-level background: Sensitization involved placing 2% DPC onto a 2 cm by 2 cm region of upper inner arm skin. The patients were mostly female; they had alopecia areata, totalis or universalis.

The V segment lost 0 bases and the J segment 10 bases; nucleotides outside the gene matches: 14. Germline CDR1 and CDR2: LGHDT and YNNKEL (reference sequence). This CDR3 spans 18 amino acids. Stated time point: patch test 1, 2 weeks after DPC sensitization. As for treatment: therapeutic diphenylcyclopropenone sensitization with weekly scalp DPC. It was the library that attached unique molecular identifiers to individual cDNA molecules. From the RACE reads, TCRdb called clonotypes with MiXCR, one entry per CDR3 protein. The data hold about 57,000 distinct CDR3 sequences, with 9% to 9.5% observed a single time.

The sample was whole blood, taken in connection with sensitization to the hapten diphenylcyclopropenone (DPC). The chain carries TRBV3-1 and TRBJ1-6; 8 bases agree with TRBD1. The source of this sequence is a woman aged 40-49 years with alopecia areata. Some clones in this sample may be carry-over from other donors' samples. The CDR3 loop reads CASSQDREAGGLKSPLHF. CDR3 DNA: TGTGCCAGCAGCCAAGATCGTGAGGCAGGGGGCTTGAAATCACCCCTCCACTTT.